This TCR beta chain is drawn from a study of blood T cell repertoires in COVID-19. Assay used: immunoSEQ multiplex PCR; TCRdb lists only in-frame clones, some missing. Seen here are more than 150,000 clones, roughly 82% observed once, and the top ten hold roughly 11%. Looked up from germline, CDR1 is ENHRY and CDR2 is SYGVKD. With 6 bases clipped from V and 3 bases from J, the junction kept 14 bases outside the gene matches. The CDR3 totals 17 residues. V is TRBV10-3 and J is TRBJ1-5; 7 bases match TRBD1. Sequencing used PBMCs or T cells enriched from blood (not recorded which). This receptor was identified in a man aged 50 to 60 who had recovered from COVID-19. In nucleotides, the CDR3 is TGTGCCATCAGCCCCACCTTGACAGGGAAAGACAATCAGCCCCAGCATTTT. The encoded protein is CAISPTLTGKDNQPQHF.